This is a list of T cell receptor beta chains from one sample in a study of blood T cell repertoires in COVID-19. Measured with immunoSEQ multiplex PCR; TCRdb has only the in-frame clones, and not every one. The sample has just over 250,000 clones; around 87% are singletons. The sequenced material came from peripheral blood. Every receptor here comes from a woman between 50 and 59 years old with acute or convalescent COVID-19. Both conserved end residues are part of each CDR3. A D gene is named only where the DNA matches it firmly. Clone size is shown for a subset of rows, as once, few, many or a class of expanded clone.

J,V,size,D,DNA,CDR3
TRBJ2-7,TRBV11-1,-,-,TGTGCCAGCAGCTTTAACCAGGGCTCAGGATACGAGCAGTACTTC,CASSFNQGSGYEQYF
TRBJ2-1,TRBV9,-,-,TGTGCCAGCAGCCCCCAGGTTGAAGGCGAGCAGTTCTTC,CASSPQVEGEQFF
TRBJ1-1,TRBV7-2,-,TRBD1,TGTGCCAGCAGCTTAGGAGGGGGCTTATCACGTACTGAAGCTTTCTTT,CASSLGGGLSRTEAFF
TRBJ1-1,TRBV11-1,-,-,TGTGCCAGCCACGGACAGATGAACACTGAAGCTTTCTTT,CASHGQMNTEAFF
TRBJ1-2,TRBV7-3,-,-,TGTGCCAGCAGCTTAACCGGGGCCGGGGGCTATGGCTACACCTTC,CASSLTGAGGYGYTF
TRBJ2-1,TRBV5-4,few,-,TGTGCCAGCAGCTCGGAACTGCAGGTTACCAATGAGCAGTTCTTC,CASSSELQVTNEQFF
TRBJ2-5,TRBV16,few,TRBD1,TGTGCCAGCAGCCAACCGGGACAGCAAGAGACCCAGTACTTC,CASSQPGQQETQYF
TRBJ2-1,TRBV18,-,TRBD2,TGTGCCAGCTCACCATTGCGGGAGGGCGGGTCCTACAATGAGCAGTTCTTC,CASSPLREGGSYNEQFF
TRBJ1-2,TRBV6-2/TRBV6-3,few,-,TGTGCCAGCAGTCCCATTCTGGGGGGAGACTATGGCTACACCTTC,CASSPILGGDYGYTF
TRBJ2-7,TRBV2,-,TRBD1,TGTGCCAGCAGTCGGGACAGGGTGGAAGAGCAGTACTTC,CASSRDRVEEQYF
TRBJ1-5,TRBV2,-,-,TGTGCCAGCAGTGGATTCCAACAGGGATTCGGCAATCAGCCCCAGCATTTT,CASSGFQQGFGNQPQHF
TRBJ1-2,TRBV6-2/TRBV6-3,-,TRBD1,TGTGCCAGCAGTTTTCAGGGGGCCCATGGCTACACCTTC,CASSFQGAHGYTF
TRBJ2-1,TRBV24-1,-,TRBD1,TGTGCTACAGGGGTTACATTCAATGAGCAGTTCTTC,CATGVTFNEQFF
TRBJ1-5,TRBV5-1,-,-,TGCGCCAGCAGCTCGGGTAAGCCTGGCAATCAGCCCCAGCATTTT,CASSSGKPGNQPQHF
TRBJ2-2,TRBV5-1,once,TRBD2,TGCGCCAGCAGCTTGGCTAGCGGGAGAGGTACCGGGGAGCTGTTTTTT,CASSLASGRGTGELFF
TRBJ2-5,TRBV3-1/TRBV3-2,-,TRBD2,TGTGCCAGCAGCCAAACCGGGACTAGCGGGAGGAGAGAGACCCAGTACTTC,CASSQTGTSGRRETQYF
TRBJ2-1,TRBV9,-,-,TGTGCCAGCAGCGTGGCTAGCCTTGACAATGAGCAGTTCTTC,CASSVASLDNEQFF